Below, 15 T cell receptor beta chains from the same sample are listed, as sequenced in a study of a mutant IDH1 vaccine in newly diagnosed glioma (dated by TCRdb to about 2021). According to the study, the label for this sample's time point signals: week 11, during vaccination. Each vaccine dose, consisting of 300 ug of a 20-mer mutant IDH1 peptide in Montanide, was administered subcutaneously with topical imiquimod. No antigen has been assigned to these receptors. The library was produced with the immunoSEQ multiplex PCR assay. The clones in this table, taken by TCRdb from immuneACCESS, are in-frame only. Not every clone is retained; where verified, under half of the shortfall comes from an unresolved V gene, and the cause of the rest is unknown. This sample gives about 66,000 clones in total; more than 80% of them show up just once. About 3.8% of the sample is taken by the ten largest. Source: PBMCs, taken from a glioma patient whose treatment included an IDH1 peptide vaccine. Source of these receptors: a man younger than 45 with glioma.

By share of the sample, this clone is large. The chain carries TRBV19 and TRBJ2-1, with TRBD2 matching over 15 bases. CDR1 is LNHDA, CDR2 SQIVND, per germline (reference sequence). This CDR3 spans 12 amino acids. V shed 9 bases, J shed 16 bases, and the junction held 7 bases outside the gene matches. In DNA form, the CDR3 reads TGTGCCAGCGGACTAGCGGGAGGGCCGGATTTCTTC. It encodes CASGLAGGPDFF. The whole variable domain, filled in from reference TRBV19 and TRBJ2-1, reads DGGITQSPKYLFRKEGQNVTLSCEQNLNHDAMYWYRQDPGQGLRLIYYSQIVNDFQKGDIAEGYSVSREKKESFPLTVTSAQKNPTAFYLCASGLAGGPDFFGPGTRLTVL.

This clone was observed a single time. The V call is TRBV4-1, the J call TRBJ2-1; no reliable D call. The germline V gene encodes CDR1 MGHRA and CDR2 YSYEKL. The CDR3 consists of 15 residues. V gave up 0 bases and J gave up 10 bases, with 16 bases separating them. In DNA, the CDR3 is TGCGCCAGCAGCCAAGAGGGAACCGTATTTGGGGAGCAGTTCTTC. Translation gives CASSQEGTVFGEQFF.

The chain combines TRBV10-3 with TRBJ2-7; maybe TRBD1 (5 bases). The CDR3 has 12 amino acids. CDR1 and CDR2 (germline): ENHRY, SYGVKD. V lost 8 bases to trimming and J lost 4 bases, with 12 bases between them. Here the CDR3 reads CAIGAGDYEQYF. The CDR3 coding sequence is TGTGCCATCGGGGCAGGCGATTACGAGCAGTACTTC.

The V and J genes are TRBV10-3 and TRBJ2-3, with 9 positions matching TRBD2. Germline values: CDR1 ENHRY, CDR2 SYGVKD. The trim removed 5 bases at V and 0 bases at J, leaving 3 bases unmatched. The CDR3 runs 15 residues. CDR3 DNA: TGTGCCATCAGTTCTAGCGGGGTTAGCACAGATACGCAGTATTTT. This codes for CAISSSGVSTDTQYF.

The rearrangement links TRBV5-6 to TRBJ2-5, with D uncertain. This CDR3 contains 18 residues. The germline V and J ends were trimmed by 0 bases and 1 base, with 19 bases remaining between them. The germline V gene has CDR1 SGHDT and CDR2 YYEEEE. CDR3 coding DNA: TGTGCCAGCAGCTTGGTAAGGGAAACTCAAATATTCCAAGAGACCCAGTACTTC. Translated, it gives CASSLVRETQIFQETQYF.

A few counts support this clone. The chain carries TRBV5-1 and TRBJ1-1; no reliable D call. V was shortened by 0 bases and J by 4 bases, with 10 bases between the two germline ends. The CDR3 spans 14 residues. CDR1 is SGHRS, CDR2 YFSETQ, per germline. CDR3 nucleotides: TGCGCCAGCAGCTTGGCGCGGGGAACCACTGAAGCTTTCTTT. Translated, it gives CASSLARGTTEAFF.

The V and J genes are TRBV27 and TRBJ1-1; 7 nucleotides line up with TRBD1. This CDR3 spans 14 amino acids. V lost 7 bases to trimming and J lost 4 bases; unmatched junction nucleotides: 9. Germline V lookup: CDR1 MNHEY, CDR2 SMNVEV (reference sequence). Written as DNA, the CDR3 is TGTGCCAGCACCCCTCGGGCAGGGGGCACTGAAGCTTTCTTT. It encodes CASTPRAGGTEAFF.

This sequence joins TRBV10-1 and TRBJ2-1; 8 nucleotides match TRBD2. Trimming removed 1 base from V and 0 bases from J; junction bases left unmatched: 8. This CDR3 spans 18 amino acids. The V gene's germline CDR1 is WNHNN and CDR2 SYGVQD (reference sequence). Written as DNA, the CDR3 is TGCGCCAGCAGTGAGTATCGGGAGGGCCGTGGCTCCTACAATGAGCAGTTCTTC. As protein: CASSEYREGRGSYNEQFF.

CDR3 nucleotide sequence: TGTGCCAGTAGTATCGAACTAGCGTCCCCCTACGAGCAGTACTTC. It encodes CASSIELASPYEQYF. The chain links TRBV19 to TRBJ2-7, with 7 bases identical to TRBD2. The CDR3 contains 15 residues. Germline V gene data show CDR1 as LNHDA and CDR2 as SQIVND (reference sequence). Trimming took 3 bases from V and 2 from J; bases not matched to a gene: 7.

The chain links TRBV6-1 to TRBJ2-7; 8 nucleotides line up with TRBD1. This CDR3 comprises 12 residues. V gave up 5 bases and J gave up 6 bases; unmatched junction bases: 3. The germline CDR1 and CDR2 sequences are MNHNS and SASEGT. As DNA, the CDR3 is TGTGCCAGCAGTCATACAGGGGGCGAGCAGTACTTC. Residues: CASSHTGGEQYF.

The chain is built from TRBV5-3 and TRBJ2-4; D gene ambiguous. TRBV5-3 is reported as an ORF; its role is uncertain. V lost 10 bases and J 8 bases, leaving 10 bases between the germline ends. The CDR3 is 10 amino acids. In nucleotides, the CDR3 is TGTGCCCCACCGTCTGACATTCAGTACTTC. Protein sequence: CAPPSDIQYF.

The rearrangement links TRBV4-1 to TRBJ1-3; D gene ambiguous. Trimming removed 1 base from V and 0 bases from J, with 10 bases in between. Germline CDR1 reads MGHRA; CDR2 reads YSYEKL. The CDR3 contains 16 residues. As DNA, the CDR3 is TGCGCCAGCAGCCAAGCGGGCTTTAGCTCTGGAAACACCATATATTTT. It translates to CASSQAGFSSGNTIYF.

The J gene is TRBJ2-5, the V gene TRBV7-8; 10 nucleotides line up with TRBD1. Germline lookup yields CDR1 SGHVS and CDR2 FQNEAQ. There are 16 residues in the CDR3. V was clipped by 5 bases and J by 5 bases; unmatched bases: 11. CDR3 bases: TGTGCCAGCAGCCCCAGGTGGGACAGGGGAATGGAGACCCAGTACTTC. This sequence encodes CASSPRWDRGMETQYF.

This rearrangement joins TRBV7-3 to TRBJ2-2; D is undetermined. This CDR3 comprises 15 residues. V lost 1 base and J 2 bases, leaving 8 bases between the germline ends. CDR1 is SGHTA and CDR2 is FQGTGA in the germline V gene. The chain's CDR3 is CASSLKWGNTGELFF. CDR3 bases: TGTGCCAGCAGCTTAAAGTGGGGAAACACCGGGGAGCTGTTTTTT.

The genes are TRBV27 and TRBJ1-2; 10 bases are a match to TRBD1. The ends lost 4 bases at V and 5 bases at J; junction bases unmatched: 1. Germline CDR1 is MNHEY and CDR2 is SMNVEV (reference sequence). This CDR3 is 13 amino acids long. CDR3 in DNA: TGTGCCAGCAGTTGGGACAGGGGATATGGCTACACCTTC. Protein sequence: CASSWDRGYGYTF.